The 30 T cell receptor beta chains presented below share a single source sample, sequenced in a study of cytomegalovirus exposure and HLA in healthy donors listed by TCRdb under 2017. The library was prepared using the immunoSEQ multiplex PCR assay. For the multiplex PCR, a mixture combining 60 forward primers for TCR Vbeta segments and 13 reverse primers for TCR Jbeta segments was used. Held by TCRdb, this immuneACCESS table contains in-frame sequences only and omits some clones. Under half of the omission traces to an unresolved V gene where checked; the cause of the rest is unknown. This sample holds tens of thousands of clones; approximately 81% were observed only once. The ten largest make up 6.2% of the sample. The sample was PBMCs. These receptors were obtained from a woman between 45 and 65 years old in good health and CMV-seropositive.

A remark on this clone: Within the sample, other DNA sequences also encode this same CDR3. Written as DNA, the CDR3 is TGTGCCAGCAGTTACCTTGATACGCAGTATTTT. Translating it yields CASSYLDTQYF. V gene TRBV6-5 combines with J gene TRBJ2-3; D unclear. Per germline, CDR1 MNHEY and CDR2 SVGAGI. Trimming removed 2 bases at V and 6 bases at J, with 3 bases between. The CDR3 is 11 residues long.

In this sample, this clone turned up once. This chain connects TRBV30 to TRBJ1-1; TRBD1 agrees at 9 bases. CDR3 size: 15 residues. Germline loops: CDR1 GTSNPN, CDR2 SVGIG (reference sequence). J lost 1 base, V lost 5 bases, and 8 bases had no gene match. CDR3 coding DNA: TGTGCCTGGGAAACAGGGGGCCTACCGAACACTGAAGCTTTCTTT. As protein: CAWETGGLPNTEAFF.

This clone has only a few counts. The chain carries TRBV20-1 and TRBJ2-7, with D perhaps TRBD1 (6 bases). This CDR3 comprises 11 residues. Germline CDR1 and CDR2: DFQATT and SNEGSKA (reference sequence). Between the trimmed V and J ends, which lost 5 bases and 2 bases, there was a span of 7 bases. CDR3 in amino acids: CSARTAYEQYF. Here the CDR3 DNA reads TGCAGTGCTCGGACAGCCTACGAGCAGTACTTC.

The chain has TRBV5-4 and TRBJ2-7, with 7 bases identical to TRBD1. The CDR3 is 13 amino acids. In germline, CDR1 is SGHNT, CDR2 YYREEE (reference sequence). The trim removed 2 bases at V and 2 bases at J, leaving 1 base unmatched. The CDR3 DNA follows: TGTGCCAGCAGCTTCGACAGGGCCTACGAGCAGTACTTC. Encoded protein: CASSFDRAYEQYF.

The genes are TRBV9 and TRBJ1-4, with TRBD1 as a possible D gene (5 bases). V gave up 3 bases and J gave up 3 bases, with 15 bases separating them. The germline V gene encodes CDR1 SGDLS and CDR2 YYNGEE. This CDR3 region has 16 residues. CDR3 coding DNA: TGTGCCAGCAGCGCTCGGGAGGGGCTAGCTAATGAAAAACTGTTTTTT. It encodes CASSAREGLANEKLFF. Together with reference TRBV9 and TRBJ1-4, the CDR3 gives the full variable domain: DSGVTQTPKHLITATGQRVTLRCSPRSGDLSVYWYQQSLDQGLQFLIQYYNGEERAKGNILERFSAQQFPDLHSELNLSSLELGDSALYFCASSAREGLANEKLFFGSGTQLSVL.

This clone occurred a few times. The chain links TRBV6-5 to TRBJ2-3; 7 bases align to TRBD2. V lost 6 bases to trimming and J lost 1 base; unmatched junction nucleotides: 7. Germline CDR1 MNHEY, CDR2 SVGAGI. The CDR3 is 15 residues long. Written as DNA, the CDR3 is TGTGCCAGCAGCCCTAGCGGACCAGGCACAGATACGCAGTATTTT. Translated, it gives CASSPSGPGTDTQYF.

This clone has only one observation. The chain joins TRBV5-1 to TRBJ2-7; 9 positions agree with TRBD1. CDR3 length: 15 amino acids. The junction had 7 bases not matched to a gene; V was cut back by 2 bases and J by 4 bases. The V gene's germline CDR1 is SGHRS and CDR2 YFSETQ. The CDR3 is CASSFLSGTGYEQYF. DNA of the CDR3: TGCGCCAGCAGCTTCCTTTCCGGGACAGGGTACGAGCAGTACTTC. Based on the CDR3 plus reference TRBV5-1 and TRBJ2-7, the full variable domain is KAGVTQTPRYLIKTRGQQVTLSCSPISGHRSVSWYQQTPGQGLQFLFEYFSETQRNKGNFPGRFSGRQFSNSRSEMNVSTLELGDSALYLCASSFLSGTGYEQYFGPGTRLTVT.

This clone appeared a single time. J is TRBJ1-4 and V is TRBV5-1; unclear D gene. Per germline, CDR1 SGHRS and CDR2 YFSETQ. V gave up 0 bases and J gave up 0 bases, with 6 bases separating them. The CDR3 is 15 residues long. CDR3 nucleotide sequence: TGCGCCAGCAGCTTGGTCTCTGCAACTAATGAAAAACTGTTTTTT. It yields the protein CASSLVSATNEKLFF.

CDR3 loop: CASSLEGLPDTQYF. In DNA, the CDR3 is TGTGCCAGCAGCTTGGAAGGACTCCCAGATACGCAGTATTTT. V is TRBV5-6 and J is TRBJ2-3; perhaps TRBD2 as D (5 bases). Trimming removed 0 bases from V and 4 bases from J, with 9 bases in between. Germline V CDR1 and CDR2: SGHDT, YYEEEE. This CDR3 has 14 residues.

The chain employs TRBV9 and TRBJ2-5; TRBD1 matches at 11 bases. With the DNA end fitting TRBJ2-7 better, the J assignment may be wrong. Germline lookup yields CDR1 SGDLS and CDR2 YYNGEE. CDR3 length: 14 residues. The CDR3 loop is CASSVGTGGFEQYF. CDR3 DNA: TGTGCCAGCAGCGTAGGGACAGGGGGCTTCGAGCAGTACTTC.

The genes are TRBV11-2 and TRBJ2-7; D is ambiguous. This CDR3 region has 11 residues. V gave up 6 bases and J gave up 5 bases, with 8 bases separating them. CDR1 SGHAT and CDR2 FQNNGV come from the germline V gene. The chain's CDR3 is CASRLLHEQYF. As DNA, the CDR3 is TGTGCCAGCAGGTTACTCCACGAGCAGTACTTC. Based on the CDR3 plus reference TRBV11-2 and TRBJ2-7, the full variable domain is EAGVAQSPRYKIIEKRQSVAFWCNPISGHATLYWYQQILGQGPKLLIQFQNNGVVDDSQLPKDRFSAERLKGVDSTLKIQPAKLEDSAVYLCASRLLHEQYFGPGTRLTVT.

This clone was seen a few times. Relative to the germline gene, one junction end is altered; a read error may explain this. This chain links TRBV9 with TRBJ2-1; tentative D call: TRBD2 (5 bases). The germline V gene encodes CDR1 SGDLS and CDR2 YYNGEE. The length of the CDR3 is 16 residues. This CDR3 reads CATSSSQRSSYNEQFF. CDR3 DNA sequence: TGTGCCACCAGCAGCTCCCAGCGGAGCTCCTACAATGAGCAGTTCTTC.

The genes are TRBV27 and TRBJ1-5; weak D call: TRBD1 (6 bases). The V end was cut by 6 bases, the J end by 2 bases, with 14 bases between. This CDR3 spans 15 amino acids. Germline V gene lookup returns CDR1 MNHEY and CDR2 SMNVEV (reference sequence). Written as DNA, the CDR3 is TGTGCCAGCAGCCTAAGGGGGGGCCGCAATCAGCCCCAGCATTTT. Amino acids: CASSLRGGRNQPQHF.

This clone was detected only a few times. The V gene is TRBV2, the J gene TRBJ2-7; unclear D gene. This CDR3 spans 11 amino acids. Trimming pared 4 bases from V and 5 bases from J, leaving 6 bases between. In germline, CDR1 is SNHLY, CDR2 FYNNEI. The CDR3: CASSGFNEQYF. In DNA form, the CDR3 reads TGTGCCAGCAGTGGTTTCAACGAGCAGTACTTC.

This chain uses TRBV7-9 with TRBJ1-1; 7 bases are shared with TRBD1. The CDR3 loop spans 12 amino acids. V was clipped by 7 bases and J by 6 bases; unmatched bases: 5. Germline values: CDR1 SEHNR, CDR2 FQNEAQ (reference sequence). This chain's CDR3 is CASKETGSEAFF. The CDR3 DNA follows: TGTGCCAGCAAGGAGACAGGGTCTGAAGCTTTCTTT.

Comments on this clone: A read error may account for a junction end that differs from germline. The CDR3 loop reads CVSSLGSGRRYTQYF. CDR3 nucleotides: TGTGTCAGCAGTTTGGGGAGCGGGAGAAGATATACGCAGTATTTT. The chain has TRBV27 and TRBJ2-3, with TRBD2 matching over 8 bases. Germline V lookup: CDR1 MNHEY, CDR2 SMNVEV (reference sequence). CDR3 length: 15 amino acids.

The chain is built from TRBV27 and TRBJ2-5, with D possibly matching TRBD2 (6 bases). The germline CDR1 and CDR2 sequences are MNHEY and SMNVEV (reference sequence). The CDR3 is 13 residues long. V was shortened by 2 bases and J by 5 bases, with 9 bases between the two germline ends. CDR3 region: CASSLGGAETQYF. The CDR3 DNA reads as TGTGCCAGCAGTTTAGGAGGGGCGGAGACCCAGTACTTC.

The chain employs TRBV25-1 and TRBJ1-4; no firm D call. The germline gives CDR1 MGHDK, CDR2 SYGVNS. Trimming removed 6 bases from V and 5 bases from J, with 10 bases in between. The CDR3 is 13 amino acids. The CDR3 nucleotides read TGTGCCAGCAGCCCGGCGGGGAATGAAAAACTGTTTTTT. Its protein is CASSPAGNEKLFF.

This chain uses TRBV6-1 with TRBJ2-7; tentative D call: TRBD2 (5 bases). Germline V gene data show CDR1 as MNHNS and CDR2 as SASEGT. The CDR3 covers 11 residues. V lost 4 bases to trimming and J lost 5 bases, with 6 bases between them. The CDR3 bases are TGTGCCAGCAGTGTCGGGGACGAGCAGTACTTC. This gives the protein CASSVGDEQYF.

This rearrangement joins TRBV7-9 to TRBJ1-1; 9 nucleotides line up with TRBD1. The V gene's germline CDR1 is SEHNR and CDR2 FQNEAQ (reference sequence). CDR3 length: 16 amino acids. The J segment lost 5 bases and the V segment lost 5 bases, leaving 12 bases of the junction unmatched. The CDR3 region is CASSTYRGRGATEAFF. DNA of the CDR3: TGTGCCAGCAGCACCTACAGGGGGCGGGGAGCTACTGAAGCTTTCTTT. Based on the CDR3 plus reference TRBV7-9 and TRBJ1-1, the full variable domain is DTGVSQNPRHKITKRGQNVTFRCDPISEHNRLYWYRQTLGQGPEFLTYFQNEAQLEKSRLLSDRFSAERPKGSFSTLEIQRTEQGDSAMYLCASSTYRGRGATEAFFGQGTRLTVV.

The chain has TRBV5-8 and TRBJ1-2; D uncertain. V lost 1 base and J lost 9, with 7 bases in between. CDR1 and CDR2 (germline): SGHTS, YDEGEE. The CDR3 has 11 residues. The CDR3 coding sequence is TGTGCCAGCAGCTTGAGCCTCCGCTACACCTTC. Translating it yields CASSLSLRYTF.

Concerning this clone itself: The same CDR3 is also encoded by other DNA sequences in this sample. CDR3 protein: CASSSRLAGGTDTQYF. CDR3 DNA sequence: TGTGCCAGCAGTTCGAGACTAGCGGGGGGCACAGATACGCAGTATTTT. The chain joins TRBV27 to TRBJ2-3; TRBD2 agrees at 12 bases. V shed 4 bases and J 1 base; nucleotides not matched to a gene: 3. CDR1 and CDR2 from the germline V gene are MNHEY and SMNVEV (reference sequence). CDR3 length equals 16 residues.

The chain employs TRBV29-1 and TRBJ2-1; possible D gene TRBD2, 6 bases. This CDR3 comprises 15 residues. Germline CDR1 is SQVTM and CDR2 is ANQGSEA. Trimming took off 5 bases at V and 0 bases at J, with 14 bases between the two ends. The CDR3 DNA sequence: TGCAGCGTTCGCTTACTAGCTAGCTCCTACAATGAGCAGTTCTTC. This translates into CSVRLLASSYNEQFF.

About this clone: At the DNA level, this CDR3 is encoded by other sequences in the same sample as well. The chain employs TRBV9 and TRBJ2-1; D is unclear. This CDR3 region has 16 residues. The V gene lost 0 bases and the J gene lost 1 base, with 11 bases spanning the gap. Germline-derived CDR1 and CDR2 are SGDLS and YYNGEE. The CDR3 bases are TGTGCCAGCAGCGTAGGGGCAGGCCTTTCCTACAATGAGCAGTTCTTC. This sequence encodes CASSVGAGLSYNEQFF.

This clone has a handful of counts. The chain couples TRBV19 to TRBJ2-3; 9 positions match TRBD2. CDR1 and CDR2 (germline): LNHDA, SQIVND (reference sequence). CDR3 length: 15 residues. V lost 7 bases to trimming and J lost 1 base; unmatched junction nucleotides: 6. This CDR3 is CASMGGGRGTDTQYF. CDR3 DNA sequence: TGTGCCAGTATGGGTGGCGGGAGGGGCACAGATACGCAGTATTTT.

The CDR3, as DNA: TGTGCCAGCATCCTTTTGGGGGGACTATCCAATGAGCAGTTCTTC. It is translated as CASILLGGLSNEQFF. V and J are TRBV9 and TRBJ2-1, with 7 bases aligning to TRBD2. With 6 bases clipped from V and 6 bases from J, the junction kept 12 bases outside the gene matches. This CDR3 comprises 15 residues. The germline gives CDR1 SGDLS, CDR2 YYNGEE.

The J gene is TRBJ2-4, the V gene TRBV9; 8 nucleotides align to TRBD2. The junction had 6 bases not matched to a gene; V was cut back by 0 bases and J by 10 bases. The CDR3 runs to 14 residues. The germline CDR1 and CDR2 sequences are SGDLS and YYNGEE. Here the CDR3 reads CASSVGLAGYIQYF. The DNA for the CDR3 is TGTGCCAGCAGCGTAGGGCTAGCGGGTTATATTCAGTACTTC.

The chain is built from TRBV7-9 and TRBJ2-3, with 7 positions matching TRBD1. The CDR3 is 15 residues long. V was clipped by 3 bases and J by 2 bases; unmatched bases: 5. CDR1 is SEHNR, CDR2 FQNEAQ, per germline (reference sequence). Written as DNA, the CDR3 is TGTGCCAGCAGCTTCGGGGACAGTACCACAGATACGCAGTATTTT. This sequence encodes CASSFGDSTTDTQYF.

The chain has TRBV14 and TRBJ1-2, with 9 bases that match TRBD1. This CDR3 is built from 14 residues. Germline trimming cut 4 bases from V and 8 bases from J; bases unmatched to any gene: 8. CDR1 and CDR2 from the germline V gene are SGHDN and FVKESK. This CDR3 reads CASSRRDRVFGYTF. The CDR3 bases are TGTGCCAGCAGCCGACGGGACAGGGTATTCGGCTACACCTTC.

V gene TRBV28 combines with J gene TRBJ2-5, with 7 bases lining up with TRBD1. Germline V gene sequence: CDR1 MDHEN, CDR2 SYDVKM. V trimming: 5 bases; J trimming: 4 bases; junction bases outside the gene matches: 7. CDR3 length: 14 residues. In nucleotides, the CDR3 is TGTGCCAGCAGTGCGGCGAGGGGGCGAGAGACCCAGTACTTC. The encoded protein is CASSAARGRETQYF. The full variable domain, in which reference TRBV28 and TRBJ2-5 provide the parts outside the CDR3, is DVKVTQSSRYLVKRTGEKVFLECVQDMDHENMFWYRQDPGLGLRLIYFSYDVKMKEKGDIPEGYSVSREKKERFSLILESASTNQTSMYLCASSAARGRETQYFGPGTRLLVL.